The rows below give T cell receptor beta chains drawn from one sample of a study of shared clonotypes between healthy human individuals. Clones were sequenced by immunoSEQ multiplex PCR, and TCRdb holds only the in-frame ones, with some missing. Of roughly 550,000 clones in the sample, nearly 97% were seen once. The specimen was naive CD8+ T cells sorted from blood. Receptor source: a woman between 25 and 40 years old in good health. The CDR3 runs from the conserved cysteine through the conserved F or W. D genes are given only for firm matches. For some rows the clone size is stated as once, few or many, or as a class when expanded; others skip it.

d_call | clone_size | j_call | v_call | cdr3_length | cdr3_nt | cdr3_aa
TRBD1 | . | TRBJ2-7 | TRBV30 | 14 | TGTGCCTGGGACTCCGGGACAGGGGCCATAGAGCAGTACTTC | CAWDSGTGAIEQYF
TRBD1 | . | TRBJ1-5 | TRBV2 | 14 | TGTGCCAGCTCCGGTATACAGGGGGCTCAGCCCCAGCATTTT | CASSGIQGAQPQHF
TRBD1 | . | TRBJ2-7 | TRBV7-2 | 14 | TGTGCCAGCAACCAAGCAGGGACAGCCTACGAGCAGTACTTC | CASNQAGTAYEQYF
TRBD2 | . | TRBJ2-1 | TRBV5-1 | 16 | TGCGCCAGCAGCATCCTGACTAGCGGGAGTCAGGATGAGCAGTTCTTC | CASSILTSGSQDEQFF
. | . | TRBJ1-5 | TRBV19 | 16 | TGTGCCAGTAGTATAGCTGGGCAGTATAGTAATCAGCCCCAGCATTTT | CASSIAGQYSNQPQHF
TRBD1 | . | TRBJ1-2 | TRBV19 | 15 | TGTGCCAGTAGTATAGGGGACAGGTCAGCTGATGGCTACACCTTC | CASSIGDRSADGYTF
TRBD2 | few | TRBJ2-7 | TRBV7-9 | 15 | TGTGCCAGCAGCATAGTGCCTAGCGGGAGATACGAGCAGTACTTC | CASSIVPSGRYEQYF
. | . | TRBJ1-3 | TRBV4-2 | 15 | TGTGCCAGCAGCCAAGGGGCCGGGTATGGAAACACCATATATTTT | CASSQGAGYGNTIYF
TRBD1 | . | TRBJ2-5 | TRBV19 | 15 | TGTGCCAGTAGTATTTGGGACAGGGGATCCGAGACCCAGTACTTC | CASSIWDRGSETQYF
. | . | TRBJ2-7 | TRBV6-5 | 16 | TGTGCCAGCAGTTACTCGACCGGACACCTAGCCTACGAGCAGTACTTC | CASSYSTGHLAYEQYF
TRBD1 | . | TRBJ2-5 | TRBV6-5 | 15 | TGTGCCAGCAGTTCGGGACAGGGGATATGGGAGACCCAGTACTTC | CASSSGQGIWETQYF
. | . | TRBJ2-7 | TRBV4-2 | 15 | TGTGCCAGCAGCCCGACCCCGACGGATGCCTACGAGCAGTACTTC | CASSPTPTDAYEQYF
. | . | TRBJ2-3 | TRBV29-1 | 13 | TGCAGCGTTGACAGACATGTTTCAGATACGCAGTATTTT | CSVDRHVSDTQYF
. | once | TRBJ1-4 | TRBV28 | 13 | TGTGCCAGCAGTTTCAGGGGCTGGGAAAAACTGTTTTTT | CASSFRGWEKLFF
. | . | TRBJ2-3 | TRBV7-9 | 12 | TGTGCCAGCAGCTTAGCACCCGATACGCAGTATTTT | CASSLAPDTQYF
. | . | TRBJ1-6 | TRBV7-6 | 11 | TGTGCCAGCAGCTTATCCGGGCCCCTCCACTTT | CASSLSGPLHF
TRBD1 | once | TRBJ2-1 | TRBV27 | 13 | TGTGCCAGCAGCCCGGGGACAGGGGCTGAGCAGTTCTTC | CASSPGTGAEQFF
. | . | TRBJ2-7 | TRBV19 | 13 | TGTGCCAGTAAGGGGGAGTTTCCGGACGAGCAGTACTTC | CASKGEFPDEQYF
. | . | TRBJ2-7 | TRBV6-1 | 14 | TGTGCCAGCAGTGAAGATGCAGAGACCTACGAGCAGTACTTC | CASSEDAETYEQYF
TRBD1 | . | TRBJ2-7 | TRBV5-4 | 14 | TGTGCCAGCAGCTTGGAGGGGGCACCCTACGAGCAGTACTTC | CASSLEGAPYEQYF